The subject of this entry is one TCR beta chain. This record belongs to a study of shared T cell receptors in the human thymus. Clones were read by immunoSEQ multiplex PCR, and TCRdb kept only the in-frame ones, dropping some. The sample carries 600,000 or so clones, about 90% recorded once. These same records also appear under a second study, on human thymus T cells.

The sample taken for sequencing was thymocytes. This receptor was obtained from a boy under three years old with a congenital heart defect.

CDR3 in DNA: TGTGCCTGGAGTGTACAACGGAGAAATCAGCCCCAGCATTTT. It translates to CAWSVQRRNQPQHF. V usage is TRBV30 and J usage is TRBJ1-5; no firm D call. The CDR3 has 14 residues. Trimming took 0 bases from V and 4 from J, leaving 10 bases between them. In germline, CDR1 is GTSNPN, CDR2 SVGIG (reference sequence).